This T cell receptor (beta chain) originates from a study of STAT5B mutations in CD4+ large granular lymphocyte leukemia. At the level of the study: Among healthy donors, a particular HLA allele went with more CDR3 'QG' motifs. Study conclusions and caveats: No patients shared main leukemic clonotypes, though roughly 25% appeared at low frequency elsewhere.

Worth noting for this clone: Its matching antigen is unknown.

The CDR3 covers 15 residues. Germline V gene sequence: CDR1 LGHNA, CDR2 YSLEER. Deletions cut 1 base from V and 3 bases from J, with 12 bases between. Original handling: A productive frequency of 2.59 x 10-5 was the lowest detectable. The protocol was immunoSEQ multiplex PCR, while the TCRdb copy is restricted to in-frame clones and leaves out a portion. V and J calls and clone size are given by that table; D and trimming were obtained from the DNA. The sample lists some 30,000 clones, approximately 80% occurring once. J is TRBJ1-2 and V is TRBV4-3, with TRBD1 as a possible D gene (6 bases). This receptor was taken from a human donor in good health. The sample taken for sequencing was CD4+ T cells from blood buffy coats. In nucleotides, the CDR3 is TGCGCCAGCAGCCAAGGGCAGAGACAGGACTATGGCTACACCTTC. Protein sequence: CASSQGQRQDYGYTF.